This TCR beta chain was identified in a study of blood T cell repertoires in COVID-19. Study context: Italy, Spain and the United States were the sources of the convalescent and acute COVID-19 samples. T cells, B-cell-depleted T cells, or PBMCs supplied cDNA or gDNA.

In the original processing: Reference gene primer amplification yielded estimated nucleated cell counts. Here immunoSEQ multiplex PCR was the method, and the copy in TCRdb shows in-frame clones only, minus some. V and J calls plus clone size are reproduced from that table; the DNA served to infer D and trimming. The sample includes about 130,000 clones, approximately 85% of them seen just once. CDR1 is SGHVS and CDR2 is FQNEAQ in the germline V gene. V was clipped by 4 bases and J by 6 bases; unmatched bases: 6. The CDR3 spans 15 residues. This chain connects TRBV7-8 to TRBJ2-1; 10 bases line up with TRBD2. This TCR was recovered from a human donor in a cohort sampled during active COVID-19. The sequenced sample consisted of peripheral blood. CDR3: CASSSRTSGINEQFF. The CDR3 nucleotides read TGTGCCAGCAGCTCACGGACTAGCGGTATCAATGAGCAGTTCTTC. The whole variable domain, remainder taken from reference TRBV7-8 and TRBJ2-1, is GAGVSQSPRYKVAKRGQDVALRCDPISGHVSLFWYQQALGQGPEFLTYFQNEAQLDKSGLPSDRFFAERPEGSVSTLKIQRTQQEDSAVYLCASSSRTSGINEQFFGPGTRLTVL.